This TCR beta chain was captured in a study of cytomegalovirus exposure and HLA in healthy donors. Study-wide results and limits: In vitro checks showed that a few CMV-associated chains really do target CMV antigens. Exclusion applied to some V segments, including TRBV6-2 and TRBV6-3, as they were indistinguishable.

PCR primers comprised 60 Vbeta and 13 Jbeta primers. TCRdb keeps only in-frame clones here, not all; method: immunoSEQ multiplex PCR. The sample shows around 190,000 clones, approximately 85% of them seen only once. After removal of 4 bases from V and 1 base from J, the junction contained 7 bases not matched to a gene. This CDR3 region has 15 residues. Per the germline V gene, CDR1 is LNHDA and CDR2 is SQIVND (reference sequence). In regard to this clone: Antigen unknown.

The sequenced sample consisted of PBMCs. This TCR was sampled from a woman between 50 and 59 years old in good health and CMV-seronegative. The V and J genes are TRBV19 and TRBJ2-7, with 7 bases that match TRBD1. DNA for the CDR3: TGTGCCAGTAGTAATCCAGGGGGTAAATCCTACGAGCAGTACTTC. This sequence encodes CASSNPGGKSYEQYF.